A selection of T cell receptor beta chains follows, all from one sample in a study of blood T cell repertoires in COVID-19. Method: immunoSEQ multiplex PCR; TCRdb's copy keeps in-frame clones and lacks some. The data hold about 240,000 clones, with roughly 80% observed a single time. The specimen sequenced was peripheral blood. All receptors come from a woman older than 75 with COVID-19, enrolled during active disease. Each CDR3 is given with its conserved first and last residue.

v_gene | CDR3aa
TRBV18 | CASSPATGNGDTQYF
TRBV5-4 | CASSLPTSGGALPTDTQYF
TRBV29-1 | CSVRTSGSHEQYF
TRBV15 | CATSSLAGNAYNEQFF
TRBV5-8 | CASSTLTGRQAFF
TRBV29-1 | CSVARSSMETQYF
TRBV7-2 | CASSRSSYEQYF
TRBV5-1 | CASAKEGALSGNTIYF
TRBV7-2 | CASSSRDYNEQFF
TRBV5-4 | CASSPPDPGMPEAFF
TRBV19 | CASGGTVNTEAFF
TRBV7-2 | CASSLVLAGARETQYF
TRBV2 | CASSGLGGKAEKLFF
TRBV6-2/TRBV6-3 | CASSPTRTGGRNQPQHF